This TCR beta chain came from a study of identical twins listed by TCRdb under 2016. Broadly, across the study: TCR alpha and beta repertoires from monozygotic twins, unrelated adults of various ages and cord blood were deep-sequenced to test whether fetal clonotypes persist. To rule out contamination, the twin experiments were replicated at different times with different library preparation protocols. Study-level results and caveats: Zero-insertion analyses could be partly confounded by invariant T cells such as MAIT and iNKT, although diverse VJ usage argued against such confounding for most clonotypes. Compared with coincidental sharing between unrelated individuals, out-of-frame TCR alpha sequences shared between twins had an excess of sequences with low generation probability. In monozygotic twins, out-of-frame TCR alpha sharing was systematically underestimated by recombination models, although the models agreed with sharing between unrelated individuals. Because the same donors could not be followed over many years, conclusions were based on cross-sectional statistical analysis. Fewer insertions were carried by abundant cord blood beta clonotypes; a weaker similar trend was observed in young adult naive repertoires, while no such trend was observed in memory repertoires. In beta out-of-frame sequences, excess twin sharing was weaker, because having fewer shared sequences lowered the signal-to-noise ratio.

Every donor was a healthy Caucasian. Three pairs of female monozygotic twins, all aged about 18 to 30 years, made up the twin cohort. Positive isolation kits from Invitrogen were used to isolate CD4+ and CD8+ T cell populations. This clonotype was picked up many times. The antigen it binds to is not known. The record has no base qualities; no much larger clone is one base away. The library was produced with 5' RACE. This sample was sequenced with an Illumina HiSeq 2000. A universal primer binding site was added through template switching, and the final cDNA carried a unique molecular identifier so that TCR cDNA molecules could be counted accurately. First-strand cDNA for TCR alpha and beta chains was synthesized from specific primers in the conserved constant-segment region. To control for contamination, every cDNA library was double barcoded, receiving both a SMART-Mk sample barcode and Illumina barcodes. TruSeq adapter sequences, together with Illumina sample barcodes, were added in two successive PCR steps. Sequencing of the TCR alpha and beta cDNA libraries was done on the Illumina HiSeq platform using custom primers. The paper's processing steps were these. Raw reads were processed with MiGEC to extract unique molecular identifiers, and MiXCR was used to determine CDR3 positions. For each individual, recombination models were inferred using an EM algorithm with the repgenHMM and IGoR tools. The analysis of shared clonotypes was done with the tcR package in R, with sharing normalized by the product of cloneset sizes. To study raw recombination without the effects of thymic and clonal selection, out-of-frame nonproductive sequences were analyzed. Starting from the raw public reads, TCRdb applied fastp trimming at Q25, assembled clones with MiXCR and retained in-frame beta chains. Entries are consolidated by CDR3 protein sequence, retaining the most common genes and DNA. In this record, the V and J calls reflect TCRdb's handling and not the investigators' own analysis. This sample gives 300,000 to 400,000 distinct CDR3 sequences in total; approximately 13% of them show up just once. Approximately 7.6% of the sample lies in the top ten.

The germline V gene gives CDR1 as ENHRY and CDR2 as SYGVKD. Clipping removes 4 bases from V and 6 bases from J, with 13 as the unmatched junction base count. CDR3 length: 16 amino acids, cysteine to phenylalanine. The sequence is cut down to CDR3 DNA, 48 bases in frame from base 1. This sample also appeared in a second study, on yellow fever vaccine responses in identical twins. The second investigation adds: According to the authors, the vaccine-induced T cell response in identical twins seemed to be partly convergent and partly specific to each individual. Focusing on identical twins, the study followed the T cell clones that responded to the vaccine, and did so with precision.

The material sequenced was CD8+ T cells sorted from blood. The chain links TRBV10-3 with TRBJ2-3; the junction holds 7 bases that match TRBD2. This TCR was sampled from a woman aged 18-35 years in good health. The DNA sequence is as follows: TGTGCCATCAGTGGTCTCTCGGGACTACCCGCGGATACGCAGTATTTT. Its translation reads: CAISGLSGLPADTQYF.